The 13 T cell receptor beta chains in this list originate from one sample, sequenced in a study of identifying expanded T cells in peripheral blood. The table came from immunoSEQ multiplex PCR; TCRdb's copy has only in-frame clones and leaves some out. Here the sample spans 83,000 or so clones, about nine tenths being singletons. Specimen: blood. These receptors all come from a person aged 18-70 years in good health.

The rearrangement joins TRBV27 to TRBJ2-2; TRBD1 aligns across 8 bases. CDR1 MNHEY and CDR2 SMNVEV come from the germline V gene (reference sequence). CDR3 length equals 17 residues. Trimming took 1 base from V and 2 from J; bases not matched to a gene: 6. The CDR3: CASSLWSGTGNTGELFF. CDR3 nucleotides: TGTGCCAGCAGTTTATGGTCCGGGACAGGAAACACCGGGGAGCTGTTTTTT.

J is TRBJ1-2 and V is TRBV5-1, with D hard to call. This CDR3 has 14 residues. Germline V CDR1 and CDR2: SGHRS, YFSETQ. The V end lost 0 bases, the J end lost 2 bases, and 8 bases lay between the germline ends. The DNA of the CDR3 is TGCGCCAGCAGCTTGGCGGGCACGAACTATGGCTACACCTTC. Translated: CASSLAGTNYGYTF.

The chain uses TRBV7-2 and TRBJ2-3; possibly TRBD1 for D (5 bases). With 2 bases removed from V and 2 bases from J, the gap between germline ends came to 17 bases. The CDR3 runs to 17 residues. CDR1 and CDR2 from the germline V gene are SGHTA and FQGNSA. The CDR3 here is CASSLIGPGIFTDTQYF. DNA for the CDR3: TGTGCCAGCAGCTTAATCGGCCCAGGGATTTTCACAGATACGCAGTATTTT. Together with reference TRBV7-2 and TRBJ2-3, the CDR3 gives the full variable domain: GAGVSQSPSNKVTEKGKDVELRCDPISGHTALYWYRQSLGQGLEFLIYFQGNSAPDKSGLPSDRFSAERTGGSVSTLTIQRTQQEDSAVYLCASSLIGPGIFTDTQYFGPGTRLTVL.

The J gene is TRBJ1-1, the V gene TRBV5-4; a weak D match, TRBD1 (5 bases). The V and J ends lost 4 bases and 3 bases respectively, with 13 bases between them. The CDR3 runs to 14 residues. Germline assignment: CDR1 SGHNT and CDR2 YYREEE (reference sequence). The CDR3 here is CASSPDIQDTEAFF. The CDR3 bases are TGTGCCAGCAGCCCGGATATACAGGACACTGAAGCTTTCTTT. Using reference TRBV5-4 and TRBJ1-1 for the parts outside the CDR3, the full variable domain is ETGVTQSPTHLIKTRGQQVTLRCSSQSGHNTVSWYQQALGQGPQFIFQYYREEENGRGNFPPRFSGLQFPNYSSELNVNALELDDSALYLCASSPDIQDTEAFFGQGTRLTVV.

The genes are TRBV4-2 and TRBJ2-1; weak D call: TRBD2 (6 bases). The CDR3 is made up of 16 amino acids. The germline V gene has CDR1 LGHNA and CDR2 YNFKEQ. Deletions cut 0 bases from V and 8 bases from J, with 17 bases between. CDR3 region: CASSQDPGLGSHEQFF. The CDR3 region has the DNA TGTGCCAGCAGCCAAGATCCGGGACTGGGGTCTCATGAGCAGTTCTTC.

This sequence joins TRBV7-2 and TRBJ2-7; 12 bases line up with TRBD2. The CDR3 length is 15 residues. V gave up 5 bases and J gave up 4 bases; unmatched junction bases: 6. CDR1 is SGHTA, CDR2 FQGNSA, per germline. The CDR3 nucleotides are TGTGCCAGCAGCCCGACAACTAGCGGGGGGTACGAGCAGTACTTC. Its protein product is CASSPTTSGGYEQYF.

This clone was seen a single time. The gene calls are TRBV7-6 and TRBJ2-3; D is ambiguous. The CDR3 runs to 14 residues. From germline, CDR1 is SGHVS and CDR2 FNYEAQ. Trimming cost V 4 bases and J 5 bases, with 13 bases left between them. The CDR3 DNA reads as TGTGCCAGCAGCTCTGCAGCGAGTATAGATACGCAGTATTTT. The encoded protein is CASSSAASIDTQYF.

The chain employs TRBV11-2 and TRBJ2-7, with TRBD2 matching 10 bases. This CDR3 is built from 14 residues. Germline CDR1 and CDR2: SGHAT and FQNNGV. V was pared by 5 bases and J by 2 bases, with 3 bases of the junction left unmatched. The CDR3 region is CASSRTSGAYEQYF. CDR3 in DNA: TGTGCCAGCAGCCGTACTAGCGGGGCCTACGAGCAGTACTTC.

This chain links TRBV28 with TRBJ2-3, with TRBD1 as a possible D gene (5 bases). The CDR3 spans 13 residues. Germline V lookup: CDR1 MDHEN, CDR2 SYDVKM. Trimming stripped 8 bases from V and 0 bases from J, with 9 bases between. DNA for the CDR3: TGTGCCAGCGGTCAGGGAAGCACAGATACGCAGTATTTT. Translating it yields CASGQGSTDTQYF.

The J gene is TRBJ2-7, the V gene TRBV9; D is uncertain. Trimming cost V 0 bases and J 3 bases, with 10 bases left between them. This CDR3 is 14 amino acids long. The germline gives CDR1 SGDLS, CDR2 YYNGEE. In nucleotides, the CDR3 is TGTGCCAGCAGCGTAGCAGACTCGAACTACGAGCAGTACTTC. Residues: CASSVADSNYEQYF.

CDR3 sequence reads: CASSDGLAGGLSTDTQYF. DNA for the CDR3: TGTGCCAGCAGTGATGGACTAGCGGGAGGACTTAGCACAGATACGCAGTATTTT. The V call is TRBV27, the J call TRBJ2-3; 14 nucleotides line up with TRBD2. Germline loops: CDR1 MNHEY, CDR2 SMNVEV (reference sequence). Trimming removed 5 bases from V and 0 bases from J; junction bases left unmatched: 7. This CDR3 comprises 18 residues.

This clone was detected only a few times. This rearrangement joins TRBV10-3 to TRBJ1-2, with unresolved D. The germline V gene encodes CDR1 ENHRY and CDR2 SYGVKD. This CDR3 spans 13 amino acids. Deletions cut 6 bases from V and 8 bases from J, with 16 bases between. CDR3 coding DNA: TGTGCCATCAGCTCCGGGAGCTTTAGGGGCTACACCTTC. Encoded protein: CAISSGSFRGYTF.

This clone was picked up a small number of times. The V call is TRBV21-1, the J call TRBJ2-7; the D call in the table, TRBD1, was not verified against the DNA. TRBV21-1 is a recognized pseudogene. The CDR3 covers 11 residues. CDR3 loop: CASRHSYEQYF. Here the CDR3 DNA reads TGTGCCAGCAGACACTCCTACGAGCAGTACTTC.